Listed below are T cell receptor beta chains from one sample, sequenced in a study of a mutant IDH1 vaccine in newly diagnosed glioma. Method: immunoSEQ multiplex PCR; TCRdb's copy keeps in-frame clones and lacks some. The data show under 65,000 clones, roughly 80% seen once. Specimen: PBMCs, collected from a glioma patient treated with radiotherapy, temozolomide or both. The receptors come from a woman aged 40-49 years with glioma. Each CDR3 is given without its conserved first and last residue. Size is omitted from some rows. Given values are once, few, many or a class for expanded clones.

>TRBV6-6|few|TRBJ1-5
ASRVGTGVGQPQH
>TRBV6-1|-|TRBJ1-3
ASSEAGLGTIY
>TRBV6-5|-|TRBJ2-3
ASSYGTGEGTDTQY
>TRBV6-6|few|TRBJ1-2
ASSPGQNYGYT
>TRBV25-1|once|TRBJ2-2
ASSVLGGGSTGELF
>TRBV27|-|TRBJ2-1
ASSFLAGVYNEQF
>TRBV27|few|TRBJ1-5
ASSSVVTGQPQH
>TRBV29-1|-|TRBJ1-2
SVGGGDRPGGYT
>TRBV5-5|-|TRBJ1-5
ASSSGGGNGNQPQH
>TRBV30|-|TRBJ1-5
AWSYGGNQPQH
>TRBV29-1|few|TRBJ1-1
SVHTGGGSKAF
>TRBV5-1|-|TRBJ1-6
ASSLGTYNSPLH
>TRBV27|-|TRBJ1-5
ASSLTGLQPQH
>TRBV15|-|TRBJ1-2
ATSLRTGGRYGYT